These 24 T cell receptor beta chains were all obtained from the same sample, sequenced in a study of T cells in localized non-small cell lung cancer. Measured with immunoSEQ multiplex PCR; TCRdb has only the in-frame clones, and not every one. The sample includes 25,000 to 35,000 clones, about 89% of them seen just once. Sequenced material: peripheral blood, taken before any cancer treatment. These receptors were taken from a woman aged 35-75 years with stage I lung adenocarcinoma.

The chain links TRBV6-5 to TRBJ2-3; a possible D gene is TRBD1 (6 bases). V shed 2 bases and J shed 1 base, with 10 bases lying between them. The germline V gene has CDR1 MNHEY and CDR2 SVGAGI. The CDR3 is made up of 15 amino acids. Here the CDR3 reads CASSYVGGRTDTQYF. CDR3 in DNA: TGTGCCAGCAGTTACGTAGGGGGTCGCACAGATACGCAGTATTTT.

The chain links TRBV6-1 to TRBJ1-1, with a tentative D call TRBD1 (6 bases). The V end lost 5 bases, the J end lost 9 bases, and 10 bases lay between the germline ends. Germline V CDR1 and CDR2: MNHNS, SASEGT. The CDR3 loop spans 11 amino acids. The CDR3 bases are TGTGCCAGCAGTATAGGGACAAAAGCTTTCTTT. Protein sequence: CASSIGTKAFF.

V and J are TRBV27 and TRBJ1-1, with D possibly TRBD1 on 5 matching bases. Trimming removed 0 bases at V and 0 bases at J, with 8 bases between. CDR1 and CDR2 (germline): MNHEY, SMNVEV (reference sequence). CDR3 length: 15 amino acids. In DNA form, the CDR3 reads TGTGCCAGCAGTTTATCCCCGACAGTGAACACTGAAGCTTTCTTT. Its protein product is CASSLSPTVNTEAFF.

This rearrangement joins TRBV4-3 to TRBJ2-3, with 8 bases fitting TRBD1. V was pared by 1 base and J by 4 bases, with 10 bases of the junction left unmatched. The CDR3 has 17 amino acids. Germline V gene sequence: CDR1 LGHNA, CDR2 YSLEER. The CDR3 DNA is TGCGCCAGCAGCCAAGCCACGACAGGGGTTAGTTCAGATACGCAGTATTTT. It is translated as CASSQATTGVSSDTQYF.

V gene TRBV7-3 combines with J gene TRBJ1-5; the D gene is possibly TRBD1 (6 bases). Trimming removed 2 bases from V and 2 bases from J, with 25 bases in between. The germline CDR1 and CDR2 sequences are SGHTA and FQGTGA. This CDR3 spans 20 amino acids. CDR3 loop: CASSLGLGAVRAVGNQPQHF. CDR3 bases: TGTGCCAGCAGCTTAGGTTTGGGGGCAGTTCGGGCGGTTGGCAATCAGCCCCAGCATTTT.

The chain combines TRBV2 with TRBJ2-1; D is ambiguous. V was pared by 2 bases and J by 4 bases, with 6 bases between. CDR1 and CDR2 (germline): SNHLY, FYNNEI. This CDR3 comprises 13 residues. CDR3 region: CASSETVYNEQFF. The CDR3 DNA is TGTGCCAGCAGTGAAACGGTTTACAATGAGCAGTTCTTC.

The chain links TRBV13 to TRBJ2-1; 10 bases fit TRBD2. The V gene's germline CDR1 is PRHDT and CDR2 FYEKMQ (reference sequence). CDR3 length equals 15 residues. Unmatched junction bases numbered 6, after V lost 2 bases and J lost 8 bases. CDR3 protein: CASSLRLAGSDEQFF. In DNA form, the CDR3 reads TGTGCCAGCAGCTTACGACTAGCGGGTAGTGATGAGCAGTTCTTC.

Details on this clone: The same CDR3 can be traced to other DNA sequences in this sample. This sequence joins TRBV5-1 and TRBJ2-3; TRBD2 agrees at 7 bases. CDR3 length: 15 residues. In germline, CDR1 is SGHRS, CDR2 YFSETQ. Losses at the gene ends were 1 base for V and 0 bases for J; bases not matched to a gene: 2. This CDR3 is CASSLMGGSTDTQYF. In DNA, the CDR3 is TGCGCCAGCAGCTTGATGGGAGGGAGCACAGATACGCAGTATTTT.

This chain uses TRBV19 with TRBJ2-2, with D unclear. The CDR3 is 15 residues long. Deletions cut 4 bases from V and 2 bases from J, with 11 bases between. In germline, CDR1 is LNHDA, CDR2 SQIVND (reference sequence). The CDR3 sequence: CASSSPPGNTGELFF. Here the CDR3 DNA reads TGTGCCAGTAGTAGCCCTCCAGGAAACACCGGGGAGCTGTTTTTT.

The chain links TRBV4-1 to TRBJ2-1; 8 bases line up with TRBD2. CDR1 and CDR2 from the germline V gene are MGHRA and YSYEKL. This CDR3 spans 16 amino acids. With 1 base clipped from V and 4 bases from J, the junction kept 6 bases outside the gene matches. DNA for the CDR3: TGCGCCAGCAGCCAAGTCCGGGTAGCGGGATACAATGAGCAGTTCTTC. This translates into CASSQVRVAGYNEQFF.

This clone was counted between two and nine times. The J gene is TRBJ2-7, the V gene TRBV2; 7 nucleotides match TRBD2. Trimming cost V 6 bases and J 4 bases; bases outside gene matches: 9. The CDR3 runs 14 residues. Looked up from germline, CDR1 is SNHLY and CDR2 is FYNNEI. The CDR3 loop is CASSRGREGYEQYF. CDR3 DNA sequence: TGTGCCAGCAGCCGAGGCAGGGAGGGTTACGAGCAGTACTTC.

CDR3 in amino acids: CASSLSRQGAGGEKLFF. The CDR3 DNA reads TGTGCCAGCAGCTTATCGAGACAGGGGGCAGGTGGTGAAAAACTGTTTTTT. This chain joins TRBV7-2 and TRBJ1-4; 10 nucleotides match TRBD1. The germline CDR1 and CDR2 sequences are SGHTA and FQGNSA. The length of the CDR3 is 17 residues. With 2 bases clipped from V and 7 bases from J, the junction kept 10 bases outside the gene matches.

This clone appeared once. J is TRBJ2-6 and V is TRBV5-4; perhaps TRBD1 as D (6 bases). With 0 bases removed from V and 1 base from J, the gap between germline ends came to 8 bases. Germline-derived CDR1 and CDR2 are SGHNT and YYREEE (reference sequence). CDR3 length equals 16 residues. This chain's CDR3 is CASSLDRASGANVLTF. In DNA form, the CDR3 reads TGTGCCAGCAGCTTGGACAGGGCATCTGGGGCCAACGTCCTGACTTTC.

V and J are TRBV2 and TRBJ2-7; the D gene could be TRBD1 or TRBD2 (5 bases each). V lost 7 bases, J lost 3 bases, and 13 bases lay in between. The CDR3 consists of 13 residues. CDR1 and CDR2 from the germline V gene are SNHLY and FYNNEI. The CDR3 loop is CASKPGRSYEQYF. The CDR3 DNA follows: TGTGCCAGCAAACCGGGACGGAGCTACGAGCAGTACTTC.

This chain connects TRBV5-1 to TRBJ2-5, with D possibly called TRBD1 or TRBD2 (5 bases each). The CDR3 has 13 amino acids. V was cut by 3 bases and J by 5 bases, with 11 bases left in between. Germline-derived CDR1 and CDR2 are SGHRS and YFSETQ. CDR3 region: CASSWDDGETQYF. DNA for the CDR3: TGCGCCAGCAGCTGGGACGATGGGGAGACCCAGTACTTC.

The rearrangement joins TRBV19 to TRBJ2-1; TRBD1 matches 9 bases. The CDR3 totals 13 residues. The ends lost 9 bases at V and 7 bases at J; junction bases unmatched: 7. CDR1 and CDR2 (germline): LNHDA, SQIVND (reference sequence). The chain's CDR3 is CASRGTGINEQFF. As DNA, the CDR3 is TGTGCCAGCCGAGGGACAGGGATTAATGAGCAGTTCTTC.

V gene TRBV30 combines with J gene TRBJ2-6; D tentatively reads TRBD1 or TRBD2 (5 bases each). The CDR3 spans 14 residues. The V gene's germline CDR1 is GTSNPN and CDR2 SVGIG (reference sequence). V was clipped by 3 bases and J by 5 bases, with 11 bases between them. In DNA, the CDR3 is TGTGCCTGGAGCGGGGCCCACTGGGCCAACGTCCTGACTTTC. Its protein product is CAWSGAHWANVLTF.

CDR3 amino acids: CASSLGGTRTEAFF. CDR3 DNA: TGTGCCAGCAGCCTTGGCGGCACAAGAACTGAAGCTTTCTTT. The J gene is TRBJ1-1, the V gene TRBV7-2; D not resolved. The CDR3 is 14 amino acids. Germline V gene data show CDR1 as SGHTA and CDR2 as FQGNSA. V was shortened by 5 bases and J by 5 bases, with 15 bases between the two germline ends.

The chain's CDR3 is CASSLPRPPQVYTQYF. Here the CDR3 DNA reads TGTGCCAGCAGCTTGCCCCGCCCCCCCCAGGTGTATACGCAGTATTTT. The rearrangement joins TRBV5-6 to TRBJ2-3; D unresolved. Germline values: CDR1 SGHDT, CDR2 YYEEEE. Trimming shortened V by 1 base and J by 7 bases, and 19 bases separated the two germline ends. This CDR3 is built from 16 residues.

The CDR3 here is CASKDASSGDHYTDTQYF. The CDR3 DNA reads as TGCGCCAGCAAGGACGCATCTTCCGGAGACCATTACACAGATACGCAGTATTTT. V and J are TRBV5-1 and TRBJ2-3; D gene uncertain. The CDR3 runs to 18 residues. Between the trimmed V and J ends, which lost 6 bases and 2 bases, there was a span of 25 bases. Looked up from germline, CDR1 is SGHRS and CDR2 is YFSETQ.

The V call is TRBV9, the J call TRBJ2-3, with 7 bases identical to TRBD1. The CDR3 covers 17 residues. V lost 0 bases, J lost 1 base, and 8 bases stayed unmatched. Germline lookup yields CDR1 SGDLS and CDR2 YYNGEE. DNA of the CDR3: TGTGCCAGCAGCGTAGCCTACCGTACAGGGGGCACAGATACGCAGTATTTT. Its protein is CASSVAYRTGGTDTQYF.

This chain uses TRBV7-8 with TRBJ2-7; tentatively, D is TRBD1 (6 bases). The CDR3 covers 13 residues. Trimming shortened V by 2 bases and J by 4 bases, and 9 bases separated the two germline ends. The germline CDR1 and CDR2 sequences are SGHVS and FQNEAQ. CDR3 amino acids: CASSLRDTYEQYF. In DNA form, the CDR3 reads TGTGCCAGCAGCTTACGGGACACTTACGAGCAGTACTTC.

The chain employs TRBV19 and TRBJ1-1; D not resolved. V lost 5 bases, J lost 5 bases, and 12 bases lay in between. This CDR3 comprises 13 residues. The germline V gene encodes CDR1 LNHDA and CDR2 SQIVND (reference sequence). CDR3 loop: CASSFGIGTEAFF. The CDR3 DNA sequence: TGTGCCAGTAGTTTTGGGATTGGTACTGAAGCTTTCTTT.

V is TRBV5-5 and J is TRBJ2-7; D not resolved. Per germline, CDR1 SGHKS and CDR2 YYEKEE (reference sequence). CDR3 length: 13 residues. The germline V and J ends were trimmed by 5 bases and 2 bases, with 11 bases remaining between them. The CDR3 sequence: CASRGRSPYEQYF. CDR3 coding DNA: TGTGCCAGCAGAGGCAGATCCCCCTACGAGCAGTACTTC.